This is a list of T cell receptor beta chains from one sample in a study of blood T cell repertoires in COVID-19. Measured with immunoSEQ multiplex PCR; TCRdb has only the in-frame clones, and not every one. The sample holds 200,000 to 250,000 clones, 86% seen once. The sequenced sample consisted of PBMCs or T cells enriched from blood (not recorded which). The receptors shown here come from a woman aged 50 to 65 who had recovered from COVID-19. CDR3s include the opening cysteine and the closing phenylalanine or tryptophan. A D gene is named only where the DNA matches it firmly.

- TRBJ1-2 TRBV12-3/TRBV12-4 CASSPRGYYGYTF
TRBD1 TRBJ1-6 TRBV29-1 CSARDRGVNSPLHF
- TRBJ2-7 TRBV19 CASSSSGGYEQYF
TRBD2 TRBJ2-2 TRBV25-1 CASSALAGHTGELFF
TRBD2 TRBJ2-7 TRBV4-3 CASSEVAGGPYEQYF
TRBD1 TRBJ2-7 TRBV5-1 CASSLGDRGYEQYF
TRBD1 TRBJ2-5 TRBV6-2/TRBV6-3 CASSYQGTVFQETQYF
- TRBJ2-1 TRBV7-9 CASSRTDSSSYNEQFF
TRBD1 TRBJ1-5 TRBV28 CASSFWDRVAQPQHF
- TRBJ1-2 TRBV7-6 CASSSRDYGYTF
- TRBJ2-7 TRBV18 CASSQVGGHYEQYF
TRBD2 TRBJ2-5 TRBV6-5 CASSYSGSGSGETQYF